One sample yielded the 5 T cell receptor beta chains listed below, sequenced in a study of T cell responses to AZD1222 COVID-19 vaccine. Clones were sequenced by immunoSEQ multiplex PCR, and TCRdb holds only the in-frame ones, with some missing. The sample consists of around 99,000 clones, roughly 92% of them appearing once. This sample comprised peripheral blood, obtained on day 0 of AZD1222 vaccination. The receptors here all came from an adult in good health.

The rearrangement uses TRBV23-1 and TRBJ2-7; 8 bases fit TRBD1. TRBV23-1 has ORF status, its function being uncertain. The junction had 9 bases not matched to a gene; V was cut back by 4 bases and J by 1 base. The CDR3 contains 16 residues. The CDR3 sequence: CASSPSSGTGSYEQYF. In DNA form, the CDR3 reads TGCGCCAGCAGTCCGTCCTCCGGGACAGGATCCTACGAGCAGTACTTC.

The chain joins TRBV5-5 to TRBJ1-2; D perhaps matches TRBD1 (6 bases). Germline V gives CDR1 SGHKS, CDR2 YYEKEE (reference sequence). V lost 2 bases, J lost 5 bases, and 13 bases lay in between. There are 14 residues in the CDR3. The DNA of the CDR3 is TGTGCCAGCAGCTTTGACAGGAGTCCTTATGGCTACACCTTC. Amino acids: CASSFDRSPYGYTF.

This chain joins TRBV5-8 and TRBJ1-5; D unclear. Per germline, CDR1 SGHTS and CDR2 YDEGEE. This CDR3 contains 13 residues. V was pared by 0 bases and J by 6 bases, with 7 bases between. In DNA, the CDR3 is TGTGCCAGCAGCTTGGAGGTGGGTCAGCCCCAGCATTTT. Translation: CASSLEVGQPQHF.

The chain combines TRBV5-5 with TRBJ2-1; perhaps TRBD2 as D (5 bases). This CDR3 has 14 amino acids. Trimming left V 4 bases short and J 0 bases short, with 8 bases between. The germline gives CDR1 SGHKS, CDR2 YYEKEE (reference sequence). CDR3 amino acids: CASSHTSSYNEQFF. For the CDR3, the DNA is TGTGCCAGCAGCCATACTAGCTCCTACAATGAGCAGTTCTTC.

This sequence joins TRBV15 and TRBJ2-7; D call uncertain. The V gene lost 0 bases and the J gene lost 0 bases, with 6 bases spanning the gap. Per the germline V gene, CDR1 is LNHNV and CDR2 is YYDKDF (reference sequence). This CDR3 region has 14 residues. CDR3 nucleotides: TGTGCCACCAGCAGAGAAATCTCCTCCTACGAGCAGTACTTC. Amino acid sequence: CATSREISSYEQYF. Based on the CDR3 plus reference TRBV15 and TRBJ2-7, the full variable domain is DAMVIQNPRYQVTQFGKPVTLSCSQTLNHNVMYWYQQKSSQAPKLLFHYYDKDFNNEADTPDNFQSRRPNTSFCFLDIRSPGLGDTAMYLCATSREISSYEQYFGPGTRLTVT.